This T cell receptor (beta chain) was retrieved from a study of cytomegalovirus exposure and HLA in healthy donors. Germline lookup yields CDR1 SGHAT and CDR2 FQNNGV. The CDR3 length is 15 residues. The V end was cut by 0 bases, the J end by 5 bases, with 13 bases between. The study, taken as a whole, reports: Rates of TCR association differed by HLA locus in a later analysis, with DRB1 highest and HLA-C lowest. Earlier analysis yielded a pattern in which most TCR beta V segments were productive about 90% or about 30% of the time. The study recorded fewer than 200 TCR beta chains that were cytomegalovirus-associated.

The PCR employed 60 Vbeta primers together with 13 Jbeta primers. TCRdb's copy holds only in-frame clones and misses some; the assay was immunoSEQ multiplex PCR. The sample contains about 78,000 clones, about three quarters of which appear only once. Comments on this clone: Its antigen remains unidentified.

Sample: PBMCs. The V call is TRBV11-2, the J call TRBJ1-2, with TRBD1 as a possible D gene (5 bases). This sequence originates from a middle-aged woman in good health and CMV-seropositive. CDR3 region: CASSLDGREVYGYTF. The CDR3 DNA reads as TGTGCCAGCAGCTTAGATGGCAGGGAGGTATATGGCTACACCTTC.